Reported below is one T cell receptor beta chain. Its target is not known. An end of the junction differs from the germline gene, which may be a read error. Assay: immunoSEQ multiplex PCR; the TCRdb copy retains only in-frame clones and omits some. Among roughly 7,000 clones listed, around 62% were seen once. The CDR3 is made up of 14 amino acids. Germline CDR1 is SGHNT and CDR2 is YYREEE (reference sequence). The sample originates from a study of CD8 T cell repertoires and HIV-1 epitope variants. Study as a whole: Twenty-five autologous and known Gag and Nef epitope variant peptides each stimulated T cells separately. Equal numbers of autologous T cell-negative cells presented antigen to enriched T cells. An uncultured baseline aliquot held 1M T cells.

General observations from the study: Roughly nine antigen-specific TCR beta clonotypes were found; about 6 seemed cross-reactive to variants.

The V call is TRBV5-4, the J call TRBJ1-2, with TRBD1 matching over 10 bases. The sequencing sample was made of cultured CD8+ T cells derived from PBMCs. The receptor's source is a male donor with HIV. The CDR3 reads CASSDPGTGVLGAF. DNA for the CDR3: TGTGCCAGCAGCGATCCCGGGACAGGGGTCCTCGGTGCCTTC.